What follows is one T cell receptor beta chain and its context. Antigen unknown. The sample originates from a study of T cell responses to AZD1222 COVID-19 vaccine. Overall study context: Combined were second doses at about 4 or about 12 weeks. Study-level results: The donor group comprised mostly white British people and more females; the analysis possibly underestimated clonal diversity. Only after the peak T cell response were repertoires sampled.

The germline V gene has CDR1 SEHNR and CDR2 FQNEAQ (reference sequence). The CDR3 spans 13 residues. The germline V and J ends were trimmed by 5 bases and 8 bases, with 12 bases remaining between them. Assay used: immunoSEQ multiplex PCR; TCRdb lists only in-frame clones, some missing. This table has 110,000 or so clones, approximately 90% appearing once. This clonotype originated in an adult in good health. This specimen was peripheral blood, taken on day 0 of AZD1222 vaccination. V gene TRBV7-9 combines with J gene TRBJ2-2; a weak D match, TRBD1 (5 bases). The CDR3 region has the DNA TGTGCCAGCAGCCCGGCAGGGTCGGGGGAGCTGTTTTTT. The encoded protein is CASSPAGSGELFF.